This T cell receptor (beta chain) derives from a study of blood T cells in healthy people across ages. On the study more broadly: Template switching caught about one barcoded beta molecule for each two T cells.

The ends were cut back, 7 bases at V and 8 bases at J, with 14 bases in the middle. The CDR3 spans 12 residues. Germline CDR1 SGHVS, CDR2 FQNEAQ. In each sample, at least 7 million PBMCs were isolated. Comments on this clonotype: This clone may be a read error of a much larger clone one base away. A read error is likely, as this CDR3 ends without the conserved phenylalanine or tryptophan.

PCR was performed a second time for about 7 to 11 cycles using a sample-barcoded 5' primer and a J-beta primer mix. TCRdb reprocessed the 5' RACE reads via MiXCR and lists one record per CDR3 protein. The sample lists 590,000 or so distinct CDR3 sequences; approximately 30% were seen once. This sequence originates from an elderly woman in good health. The specimen was blood. The rearrangement joins TRBV7-8 to TRBJ1-2; perhaps TRBD1 as D (6 bases). The CDR3 region has the DNA TGTGCCAGCACCCCGGGGGGCGGAGGCTACACCGTC. This codes for CASTPGGGGYTV.